Listed below are T cell receptor beta chains from one sample, sequenced in a study of pediatric ulcerative colitis. Method: immunoSEQ multiplex PCR; TCRdb's copy keeps in-frame clones and lacks some. The table lists 35,000 or so clones, around four fifths of them singletons. Sequencing was carried out using gut tissue. These receptors originate from a boy aged 10-17 years with moderate ulcerative colitis. Both conserved end residues are trimmed from each CDR3. The D gene is left open where the match is weak.

v_gene: TRBV9
j_gene: TRBJ2-3
d_gene: TRBD2
CDR3aa: ASSLLVDSGGTDTQY

v_gene: TRBV10-2
j_gene: TRBJ2-7
d_gene: TRBD1
CDR3aa: ASLGTGEHEQY

v_gene: TRBV28
j_gene: TRBJ2-3
d_gene: TRBD1
CDR3aa: ASSQTGVGY

v_gene: TRBV9
j_gene: TRBJ2-2
d_gene: NA
CDR3aa: ASSRQPGELF

v_gene: TRBV7-2
j_gene: TRBJ1-2
d_gene: NA
CDR3aa: ASSLFVKGSGGYT

v_gene: TRBV10-3
j_gene: TRBJ1-5
d_gene: NA
CDR3aa: AISGEGNQPQH

v_gene: TRBV20-1
j_gene: TRBJ1-1
d_gene: NA
CDR3aa: SAPSRGMAF

v_gene: TRBV6-5
j_gene: TRBJ1-4
d_gene: TRBD1
CDR3aa: ASRRDRGPEKLF

v_gene: TRBV28
j_gene: TRBJ2-5
d_gene: NA
CDR3aa: ASSLAGPGETQY

v_gene: TRBV13
j_gene: TRBJ2-1
d_gene: NA
CDR3aa: ASRAGTRNEQF

v_gene: TRBV29-1
j_gene: TRBJ2-5
d_gene: TRBD1
CDR3aa: SVVNLGQGPQETQY

v_gene: TRBV2
j_gene: TRBJ2-7
d_gene: NA
CDR3aa: ASSEPRSSYEQY

v_gene: TRBV7-2
j_gene: TRBJ2-3
d_gene: NA
CDR3aa: ASSFSVTQY

v_gene: TRBV5-8
j_gene: TRBJ1-4
d_gene: NA
CDR3aa: ASSLVDPANEKLF

v_gene: TRBV19
j_gene: TRBJ2-3
d_gene: TRBD1
CDR3aa: ASSARQGRATDTQY

v_gene: TRBV7-9
j_gene: TRBJ2-1
d_gene: TRBD2
CDR3aa: ASSSGLAGPHEQF

v_gene: TRBV7-9
j_gene: TRBJ2-5
d_gene: TRBD2
CDR3aa: ASSLGLPAGGETQY

v_gene: TRBV19
j_gene: TRBJ2-4
d_gene: NA
CDR3aa: ASSIRVHRDLAKNIQY

v_gene: TRBV11-3
j_gene: TRBJ1-2
d_gene: TRBD1
CDR3aa: ASSYRGYGYT

v_gene: TRBV18
j_gene: TRBJ2-5
d_gene: NA
CDR3aa: ASSPGGQETQY

v_gene: TRBV19
j_gene: TRBJ1-1
d_gene: NA
CDR3aa: ASSQGMNTEAF

v_gene: TRBV4-1
j_gene: TRBJ1-5
d_gene: NA
CDR3aa: ASSQETQSSNQPQH

v_gene: TRBV19
j_gene: TRBJ2-7
d_gene: TRBD2
CDR3aa: ASSPGRSSGRDCVSYEQY

v_gene: TRBV6-5
j_gene: TRBJ1-5
d_gene: TRBD1
CDR3aa: ASNPRQGEGQPQH

v_gene: TRBV4-3
j_gene: TRBJ2-2
d_gene: NA
CDR3aa: ASSQERSGGELF

v_gene: TRBV13
j_gene: TRBJ1-2
d_gene: NA
CDR3aa: ASKPRSDYRDHGYT

v_gene: TRBV6-5
j_gene: TRBJ2-7
d_gene: TRBD1
CDR3aa: ASSYSMGQGREQY

v_gene: TRBV10-1
j_gene: TRBJ2-1
d_gene: TRBD1
CDR3aa: APRGTVRNEQF

v_gene: TRBV5-4
j_gene: TRBJ1-1
d_gene: NA
CDR3aa: ASSTWRGALAEAF

v_gene: TRBV5-1
j_gene: TRBJ2-5
d_gene: NA
CDR3aa: ASSRGEGETQY

v_gene: TRBV7-9
j_gene: TRBJ2-3
d_gene: TRBD1
CDR3aa: ASSFSRQGGTDTQY

v_gene: TRBV28
j_gene: TRBJ1-6
d_gene: NA
CDR3aa: ASKASSYNSPLH

v_gene: TRBV10-3
j_gene: TRBJ2-1
d_gene: TRBD2
CDR3aa: AISGLAVGGEQF

v_gene: TRBV4-2
j_gene: TRBJ2-4
d_gene: TRBD1
CDR3aa: ASSQSPGQGAKNIQY

v_gene: TRBV4-2
j_gene: TRBJ2-3
d_gene: TRBD1
CDR3aa: ASSRLQGAKSEPVAPRGTDTQY

v_gene: TRBV4-3
j_gene: TRBJ1-5
d_gene: NA
CDR3aa: ASSQVYSNQPQH

v_gene: TRBV5-6
j_gene: TRBJ2-1
d_gene: NA
CDR3aa: ASSLYTGSSYNEQF

v_gene: TRBV6-5
j_gene: TRBJ2-3
d_gene: NA
CDR3aa: ASSPARWTDTQY

v_gene: TRBV19
j_gene: TRBJ1-4
d_gene: NA
CDR3aa: ASKGVRESSTNEKLF

v_gene: TRBV2
j_gene: TRBJ1-6
d_gene: NA
CDR3aa: ASTEEGLANSPLH

v_gene: TRBV5-1
j_gene: TRBJ1-1
d_gene: NA
CDR3aa: ASSLTENFNTEAF

v_gene: TRBV7-2
j_gene: TRBJ1-6
d_gene: TRBD1
CDR3aa: ASRGTVWDRYSPLH

v_gene: TRBV28
j_gene: TRBJ1-5
d_gene: NA
CDR3aa: ASSKGWQPQH

v_gene: TRBV10-3
j_gene: TRBJ2-7
d_gene: TRBD1
CDR3aa: AIRAQGVAYEQY

v_gene: TRBV10-1
j_gene: TRBJ1-2
d_gene: NA
CDR3aa: ASSGTTGPVYGYT

v_gene: TRBV5-1
j_gene: TRBJ1-4
d_gene: NA
CDR3aa: ASSLEGRGTNEKLF

v_gene: TRBV5-1
j_gene: TRBJ2-3
d_gene: NA
CDR3aa: ASSFSGADTDTQY

v_gene: TRBV5-4
j_gene: TRBJ2-1
d_gene: TRBD2
CDR3aa: ASSLAGGGNEQF

v_gene: TRBV30
j_gene: TRBJ2-3
d_gene: NA
CDR3aa: AWSAQDSSTDTQY

v_gene: TRBV10-2
j_gene: TRBJ1-1
d_gene: NA
CDR3aa: ASSQRDTYLNTEAF